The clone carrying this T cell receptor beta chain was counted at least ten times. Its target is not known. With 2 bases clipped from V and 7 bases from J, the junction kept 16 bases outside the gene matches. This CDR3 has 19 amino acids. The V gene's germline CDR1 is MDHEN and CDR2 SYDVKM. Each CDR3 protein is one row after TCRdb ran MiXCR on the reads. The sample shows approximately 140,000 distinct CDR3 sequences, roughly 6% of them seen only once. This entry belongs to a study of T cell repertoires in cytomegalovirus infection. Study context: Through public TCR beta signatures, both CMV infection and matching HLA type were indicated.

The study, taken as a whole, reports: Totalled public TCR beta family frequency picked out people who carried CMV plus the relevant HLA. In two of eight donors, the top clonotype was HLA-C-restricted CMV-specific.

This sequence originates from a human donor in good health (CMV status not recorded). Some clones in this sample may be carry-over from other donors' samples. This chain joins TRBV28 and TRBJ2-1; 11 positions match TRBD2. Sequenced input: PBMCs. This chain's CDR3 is CASSLIPPWGSGGANEQFF. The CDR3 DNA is TGTGCCAGCAGTTTAATCCCCCCCTGGGGTAGCGGGGGGGCAAATGAGCAGTTCTTC.